The next 24 T cell receptor beta chains were all read from a single sample in a study of T cell responses to AZD1222 COVID-19 vaccine. The protocol was immunoSEQ multiplex PCR, while the TCRdb copy is restricted to in-frame clones and leaves out a portion. This sample has around 100,000 clones, with 87% found just once. The sequenced sample was peripheral blood, obtained on day 0 of AZD1222 vaccination. The receptors originated from an adult in good health.

V usage is TRBV9 and J usage is TRBJ2-7, with D maybe TRBD1 (5 bases). V was cut by 0 bases and J by 7 bases, with 11 bases left in between. The CDR3 is made up of 13 amino acids. The germline gives CDR1 SGDLS, CDR2 YYNGEE. The CDR3 DNA is TGTGCCAGCAGCGTAGGGCAGGGCTTAGAGCAGTACTTC. It translates to CASSVGQGLEQYF.

CDR3 sequence reads: CASSLTTAPVVNEQFF. The CDR3 DNA reads as TGCGCCAGCAGCCTGACGACCGCACCAGTTGTGAATGAGCAGTTCTTC. The chain uses TRBV5-1 and TRBJ2-1; D is unresolved. V was clipped by 4 bases and J by 7 bases, with 21 bases between them. This CDR3 is built from 16 residues. Germline assignment: CDR1 SGHRS and CDR2 YFSETQ.

This sequence joins TRBV19 and TRBJ2-1; 7 bases align to TRBD2. The CDR3 is 16 amino acids. The J segment lost 7 bases and the V segment lost 1 base, leaving 10 bases of the junction unmatched. In germline, CDR1 is LNHDA, CDR2 SQIVND (reference sequence). The CDR3 DNA sequence: TGTGCCAGTAGTATAGGGGGGGGAGGGTTTGCAAATGAGCAGTTCTTC. Protein: CASSIGGGGFANEQFF.

V usage is TRBV27 and J usage is TRBJ1-2, with D perhaps matching TRBD1 (6 bases). Trimming pared 6 bases from V and 0 bases from J, leaving 14 bases between. Looked up from germline, CDR1 is MNHEY and CDR2 is SMNVEV (reference sequence). The CDR3 totals 15 residues. The CDR3, as DNA: TGTGCCAGCAGGAGACAGGTGGATTCTAACTATGGCTACACCTTC. This translates into CASRRQVDSNYGYTF.

The CDR3 reads CASSRRQTNEKLFF. CDR3 bases: TGTGCCAGTAGTAGAAGACAGACCAATGAAAAACTGTTTTTT. The chain couples TRBV19 to TRBJ1-4; the D gene is possibly TRBD1 (5 bases). V lost 4 bases, J lost 5 bases, and 11 bases lay in between. CDR1 and CDR2 (germline): LNHDA, SQIVND (reference sequence). This CDR3 contains 14 residues.

This clone was seen only a few times. V is TRBV5-1 and J is TRBJ1-1; a possible D gene is TRBD1 (5 bases). The germline CDR1 and CDR2 sequences are SGHRS and YFSETQ. The germline V and J ends were trimmed by 0 bases and 2 bases, with 8 bases remaining between them. CDR3 length: 14 amino acids. The CDR3 region has the DNA TGCGCCAGCAGCTTGGGCGGGGGAAACACTGAAGCTTTCTTT. Protein product: CASSLGGGNTEAFF.

This clone was counted between two and nine times. The chain couples TRBV9 to TRBJ1-1; D gene uncertain. The length of the CDR3 is 16 residues. Trimming cost V 0 bases and J 3 bases, with 15 bases left between them. Per the germline V gene, CDR1 is SGDLS and CDR2 is YYNGEE. CDR3 sequence reads: CASSVGVSTSDTEAFF. The CDR3 DNA sequence: TGTGCCAGCAGCGTAGGAGTCTCAACATCCGACACTGAAGCTTTCTTT.

This clone was counted a single time. The V and J genes are TRBV4-3 and TRBJ2-1; D possibly uses TRBD1 or TRBD2 (5 bases each). Per the germline V gene, CDR1 is LGHNA and CDR2 is YSLEER. Trimming shortened V by 0 bases and J by 3 bases, and 12 bases separated the two germline ends. CDR3 length equals 16 residues. CDR3 DNA: TGCGCCAGCAGCCAAGAATTGGGGGAAAACTACAATGAGCAGTTCTTC. Translating gives CASSQELGENYNEQFF.

This chain links TRBV6-2 or TRBV6-3 with TRBJ1-5; possible D gene TRBD1, 5 bases. The CDR3 sequence is 13 residues long. The germline gives CDR1 MNHEY, CDR2 SVGEGT. V was pared by 2 bases and J by 6 bases, with 8 bases between. CDR3 region: CASSYVQGQPQHF. Written as DNA, the CDR3 is TGTGCCAGCAGTTACGTCCAGGGTCAGCCCCAGCATTTT.

The V gene is TRBV7-3, the J gene TRBJ1-1; unclear D gene. Germline V gives CDR1 SGHTA, CDR2 FQGTGA. There are 13 residues in the CDR3. Trimming removed 6 bases from V and 4 bases from J, with 12 bases in between. The CDR3: CASRYDTTTEAFF. The CDR3 DNA follows: TGTGCCAGCAGATACGACACGACCACTGAAGCTTTCTTT.

The rearrangement links TRBV19 to TRBJ1-5, with D tentatively TRBD1 (6 bases). CDR1 is LNHDA and CDR2 is SQIVND in the germline V gene (reference sequence). This CDR3 is 16 amino acids long. The V gene lost 11 bases and the J gene lost 5 bases, with 25 bases spanning the gap. In nucleotides, the CDR3 is TGTGCCCGTGGGGGCGGGGGGATAGGCCATGATCAGCCCCAGCATTTT. As protein: CARGGGGIGHDQPQHF. Full variable domain (outside the CDR3, taken from reference TRBV19 and TRBJ1-5): DGGITQSPKYLFRKEGQNVTLSCEQNLNHDAMYWYRQDPGQGLRLIYYSQIVNDFQKGDIAEGYSVSREKKESFPLTVTSAQKNPTAFYLCARGGGGIGHDQPQHFGDGTRLSIL.

CDR3 in DNA: TGTGCCAGCAGCTTGCAGCGGGGGGGCGAAGAGACCCAGTACTTC. This codes for CASSLQRGGEETQYF. The chain joins TRBV5-8 to TRBJ2-5; 10 bases are a match to TRBD2. Germline V gene data show CDR1 as SGHTS and CDR2 as YDEGEE. This CDR3 spans 15 amino acids. V dropped 1 base and J dropped 3; count of bases not matched to a gene: 3.

The chain carries TRBV5-1 and TRBJ2-3; D possibly matches TRBD1 or TRBD2 (6 bases each). Germline-derived CDR1 and CDR2 are SGHRS and YFSETQ. The CDR3 is 14 residues long. V was clipped by 4 bases and J by 6 bases, with 15 bases between them. CDR3 sequence: CASSPSGGGDTQYF. The DNA of the CDR3 is TGCGCCAGCAGCCCATCAGGAGGGGGGGATACGCAGTATTTT.

This clone appeared a single time. The chain combines TRBV27 with TRBJ1-3; unclear D gene. This CDR3 has 17 residues. Germline CDR1 and CDR2: MNHEY and SMNVEV (reference sequence). V dropped 5 bases and J dropped 4 bases, with 21 bases sitting between them. The CDR3 sequence is CASSPQLSAGYGNTIYF. The CDR3 DNA sequence: TGTGCCAGCAGTCCCCAGTTGTCAGCGGGATACGGAAACACCATATATTTT.

This chain joins TRBV6-5 and TRBJ1-1; the D gene is possibly TRBD1 (5 bases). The CDR3 extends over 14 amino acids. Germline V gives CDR1 MNHEY, CDR2 SVGAGI. Trimming shortened V by 2 bases and J by 1 base, and 8 bases separated the two germline ends. CDR3 nucleotide sequence: TGTGCCAGCAGTTACAGGGGCCGGAACACTGAAGCTTTCTTT. Its protein is CASSYRGRNTEAFF.

The CDR3 here is CASSQGLAGVEQYF. The CDR3 DNA follows: TGTGCCAGCAGCCAGGGACTAGCGGGAGTCGAGCAGTACTTC. The gene calls are TRBV3-1 (or the pseudogene TRBV3-2) and TRBJ2-7; 14 bases fit TRBD2. This CDR3 contains 14 residues. Unmatched junction bases numbered 1, after V lost 3 bases and J lost 6 bases. Germline-derived CDR1 and CDR2 are LGHDT and YNNKEL (reference sequence).

This chain connects TRBV28 to TRBJ2-5, with D unresolved. The germline gives CDR1 MDHEN, CDR2 SYDVKM. Deletions cut 7 bases from V and 2 bases from J, with 11 bases between. The CDR3 covers 13 residues. The CDR3 protein is CASTPGWQETQYF. The CDR3 DNA follows: TGTGCCAGCACCCCCGGGTGGCAAGAGACCCAGTACTTC.

This clone occurred a few times. This chain uses TRBV2 with TRBJ1-1; 9 bases agree with TRBD1. The CDR3 runs to 15 residues. Trimming cost V 9 bases and J 4 bases; bases outside gene matches: 12. Germline assignment: CDR1 SNHLY and CDR2 FYNNEI. CDR3 nucleotide sequence: TGTGCCAGTGACAACAGGGGGCAAGTAGGCACTGAAGCTTTCTTT. Translating gives CASDNRGQVGTEAFF. Full variable domain (rest looked up from reference TRBV2 and TRBJ1-1): EPEVTQTPSHQVTQMGQEVILRCVPISNHLYFYWYRQILGQKVEFLVSFYNNEISEKSEIFDDQFSVERPDGSNFTLKIRSTKLEDSAMYFCASDNRGQVGTEAFFGQGTRLTVV.

The chain carries TRBV6-5 and TRBJ2-1; 8 nucleotides agree with TRBD2. V was clipped by 4 bases and J by 8 bases; unmatched bases: 7. The germline CDR1 and CDR2 sequences are MNHEY and SVGAGI. The CDR3 spans 14 residues. The CDR3 spells CASSSSGSWDEQFF. The CDR3, as DNA: TGTGCCAGCAGTTCAAGCGGGAGTTGGGATGAGCAGTTCTTC.

The chain couples TRBV6-5 to TRBJ2-7; TRBD1 aligns across 8 bases. Germline-derived CDR1 and CDR2 are MNHEY and SVGAGI. The junction had 8 bases not matched to a gene; V was cut back by 2 bases and J by 2 bases. The CDR3 extends over 16 amino acids. This CDR3 is CASSYTRNRGTYEQYF. CDR3 DNA sequence: TGTGCCAGCAGTTACACTCGTAACAGGGGGACCTACGAGCAGTACTTC.

The chain carries TRBV7-9 and TRBJ1-5; D not certain. This CDR3 region has 11 residues. Trimming left V 5 bases short and J 11 bases short, with 10 bases between. Germline V gives CDR1 SEHNR, CDR2 FQNEAQ (reference sequence). CDR3 sequence reads: CASSLGGTQHF. The CDR3 bases are TGTGCCAGCAGCCTAGGAGGGACCCAGCATTTT.

This sequence joins TRBV7-9 and TRBJ1-2; D is undetermined. V was trimmed by 2 bases and J by 4 bases, leaving 5 bases between them. The CDR3 covers 12 residues. Per germline, CDR1 SEHNR and CDR2 FQNEAQ (reference sequence). CDR3 DNA sequence: TGTGCCAGCAGCTTAAACAGCTATGGCTACACCTTC. Translation: CASSLNSYGYTF.

This clone was observed a single time. The CDR3 sequence is CASSPGQGFATGELFF. CDR3 bases: TGTGCCAGCAGCCCAGGACAGGGGTTTGCCACCGGGGAGCTGTTTTTT. V and J are TRBV7-3 and TRBJ2-2, with 9 bases fitting TRBD1. CDR1 and CDR2 from the germline V gene are SGHTA and FQGTGA. V lost 5 bases and J lost 4; bases outside the gene matches: 8. The length of the CDR3 is 16 residues.

The sample holds one count of this clone. A read error may produce the germline difference seen at one junction end. The chain combines TRBV7-9 with TRBJ2-5, with a weak D call TRBD2 (6 bases). Germline CDR1 reads SEHNR; CDR2 reads FQNEAQ (reference sequence). This CDR3 contains 10 residues. CDR3 loop: CASSRRDLNF. CDR3 nucleotides: TGTGCCAGCAGCCGCCGGGACTTAAACTTC.